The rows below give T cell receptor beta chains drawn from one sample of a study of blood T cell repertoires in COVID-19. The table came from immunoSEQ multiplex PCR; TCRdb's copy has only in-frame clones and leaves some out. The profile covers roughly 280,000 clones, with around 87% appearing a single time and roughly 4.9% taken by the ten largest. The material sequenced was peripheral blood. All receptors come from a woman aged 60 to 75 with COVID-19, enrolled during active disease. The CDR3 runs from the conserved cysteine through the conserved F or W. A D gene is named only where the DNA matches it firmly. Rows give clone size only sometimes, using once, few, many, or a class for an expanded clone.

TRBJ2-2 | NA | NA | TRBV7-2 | CASSSRGAVNTGELFF | TGTGCCAGCAGCTCACGTGGAGCGGTAAACACCGGGGAGCTGTTTTTT
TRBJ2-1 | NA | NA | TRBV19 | CASGQGGWNEQFF | TGTGCCTCGGGGCAGGGGGGTTGGAATGAGCAGTTCTTC
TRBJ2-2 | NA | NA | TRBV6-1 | CASSDLAGSTGELFF | TGTGCCAGCAGTGATCTTGCCGGGAGCACCGGGGAGCTGTTTTTT
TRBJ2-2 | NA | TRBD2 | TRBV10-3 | CAIGGSGTGELFF | TGTGCCATCGGCGGGAGTGGTACCGGGGAGCTGTTTTTT
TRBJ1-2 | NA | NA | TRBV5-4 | CASSLGEKTNYGYTF | TGTGCCAGCAGCTTGGGAGAGAAGACTAACTATGGCTACACCTTC
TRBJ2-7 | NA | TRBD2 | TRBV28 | CASSLWGLAGGASYEQYF | TGTGCCAGCAGTTTATGGGGACTAGCGGGAGGCGCATCCTACGAGCAGTACTTC
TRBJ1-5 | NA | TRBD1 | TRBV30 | CAWSEGGQGGLGGNQPQHF | TGTGCCTGGAGTGAGGGAGGACAGGGCGGTTTAGGGGGCAATCAGCCCCAGCATTTT
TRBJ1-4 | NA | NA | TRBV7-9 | CASSLGRNNEKLFF | TGTGCCAGCAGCTTGGGCAGAAATAATGAAAAACTGTTTTTT
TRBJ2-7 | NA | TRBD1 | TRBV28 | CASSIDRGMPYEQYF | TGTGCCAGCAGCATTGACAGGGGGATGCCCTACGAGCAGTACTTC
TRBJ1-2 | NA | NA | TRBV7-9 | CASTSRGGYTF | TGTGCCAGCACCTCCCGGGGGGGCTACACCTTC
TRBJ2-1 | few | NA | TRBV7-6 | CASSSLGARSYNEQFF | TGTGCCAGCAGCTCCCTAGGAGCAAGGTCCTACAATGAGCAGTTCTTC
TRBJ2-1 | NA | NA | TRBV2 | CASMRGGEENEQFF | TGTGCCAGCATGAGGGGTGGGGAGGAGAATGAGCAGTTCTTC
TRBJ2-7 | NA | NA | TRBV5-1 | CASNSAGASTGNEQYF | TGCGCCAGCAACTCGGCTGGTGCTAGTACTGGTAACGAGCAGTACTTC
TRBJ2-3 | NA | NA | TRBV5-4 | CASSSQGSDTQYF | TGTGCCAGCAGCTCCCAGGGTTCCGATACGCAGTATTTT
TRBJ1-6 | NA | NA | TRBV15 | CATSREPGRNSPLHF | TGTGCCACCAGCAGAGAGCCCGGGAGAAATTCACCCCTCCACTTT
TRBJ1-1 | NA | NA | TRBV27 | CASSLATPGGNTEAFF | TGTGCCAGCAGTTTAGCGACCCCCGGGGGGAACACTGAAGCTTTCTTT
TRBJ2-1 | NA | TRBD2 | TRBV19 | CASSSGTSGKVNEQFF | TGTGCCAGTAGTAGCGGGACTAGCGGGAAGGTCAATGAGCAGTTCTTC
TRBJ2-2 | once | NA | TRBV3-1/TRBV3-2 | CASSQAGLVDTGELFF | TGTGCCAGCAGCCAAGCGGGGTTAGTAGACACCGGGGAGCTGTTTTTT
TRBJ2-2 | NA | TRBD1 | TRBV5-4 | CASSLSTGMAGELFF | TGTGCCAGCAGCTTGTCGACAGGGATGGCCGGGGAGCTGTTTTTT
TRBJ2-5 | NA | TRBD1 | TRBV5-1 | CASSEQGVGETQYF | TGCGCCAGCAGCGAGCAGGGGGTTGGAGAGACCCAGTACTTC
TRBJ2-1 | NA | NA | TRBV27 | CASSRGDSPTYNEQFF | TGTGCCAGCAGCCGCGGAGACAGCCCAACCTACAATGAGCAGTTCTTC
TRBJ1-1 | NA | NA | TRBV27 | CASSLSSGGPTEAFF | TGTGCCAGCAGTTTATCTTCGGGGGGTCCCACTGAAGCTTTCTTT
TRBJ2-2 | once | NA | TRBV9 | CASSVVGGTNTGELFF | TGTGCCAGCAGCGTGGTAGGCGGGACTAACACCGGGGAGCTGTTTTTT
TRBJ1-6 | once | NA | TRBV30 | CAWSVRSDNSPLHF | TGTGCCTGGAGTGTACGCAGCGATAATTCACCCCTCCACTTT
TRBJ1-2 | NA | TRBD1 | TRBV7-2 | CASSEGQLVYGYTF | TGTGCCAGCAGCGAGGGACAGCTTGTTTATGGCTACACCTTC
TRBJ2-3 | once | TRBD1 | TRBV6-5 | CASSLTGAFTDTQYF | TGTGCCAGCAGTTTAACAGGGGCCTTCACAGATACGCAGTATTTT
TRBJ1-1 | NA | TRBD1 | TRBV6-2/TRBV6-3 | CASSSTGGRTEAFF | TGTGCCAGCAGTTCGACAGGGGGCAGGACTGAAGCTTTCTTT
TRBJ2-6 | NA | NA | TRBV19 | CASSIKGGRLGANVLTF | TGTGCCAGTAGTATCAAGGGGGGGCGGCTTGGGGCCAACGTCCTGACTTTC
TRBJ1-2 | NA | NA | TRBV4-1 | CASSQVQEKDGYTF | TGCGCCAGCAGCCAAGTACAGGAAAAGGATGGCTACACCTTC
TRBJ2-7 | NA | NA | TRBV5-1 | CASSLNRENYEQYF | TGCGCCAGCAGTCTAAACAGGGAGAACTACGAGCAGTACTTC
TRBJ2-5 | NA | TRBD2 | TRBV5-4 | CASTTGAGDQETQYF | TGTGCCAGCACCACGGGAGCGGGAGACCAAGAGACCCAGTACTTC
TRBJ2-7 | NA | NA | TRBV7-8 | CASSLASGVREQYF | TGTGCCAGCAGCTTAGCCTCCGGGGTCCGCGAGCAGTACTTC
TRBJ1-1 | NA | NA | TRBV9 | CASSTPGLGTEAFF | TGTGCCAGCAGCACCCCAGGGTTAGGCACTGAAGCTTTCTTT
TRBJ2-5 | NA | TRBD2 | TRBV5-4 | CASSTVVGGRASETQYF | TGTGCCAGCAGCACTGTTGTTGGCGGGAGGGCCTCAGAGACCCAGTACTTC
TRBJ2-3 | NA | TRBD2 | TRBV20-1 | CSASSGSTDTQYF | TGCAGTGCGAGTAGCGGGAGCACAGATACGCAGTATTTT
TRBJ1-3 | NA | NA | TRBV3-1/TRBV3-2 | CASSQDPTGRSGNTIYF | TGTGCCAGCAGCCAAGATCCAACAGGTCGGTCTGGAAACACCATATATTTT
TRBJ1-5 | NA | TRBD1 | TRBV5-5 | CASSPGQGARGNQPQHF | TGTGCCAGCAGCCCTGGACAGGGGGCGAGGGGCAATCAGCCCCAGCATTTT
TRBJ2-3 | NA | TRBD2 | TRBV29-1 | CSVEDSGTSAPYF | TGCAGCGTTGAAGACTCCGGGACTAGCGCGCCGTATTTT
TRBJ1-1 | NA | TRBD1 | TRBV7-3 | CASSLTAGQGANLAFF | TGTGCCAGCAGCTTAACTGCAGGACAGGGGGCTAATCTTGCTTTCTTT
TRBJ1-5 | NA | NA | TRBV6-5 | CASSYRDTTYQPQHF | TGTGCCAGCAGTTATCGAGACACAACCTATCAGCCCCAGCATTTT
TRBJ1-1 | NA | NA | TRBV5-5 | CASSFGQGNTEAFF | TGTGCCAGCAGCTTTGGTCAGGGGAACACTGAAGCTTTCTTT
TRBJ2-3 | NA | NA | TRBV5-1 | CASSGLGGYTDTQYF | TGCGCCAGCAGCGGCCTTGGCGGATACACAGATACGCAGTATTTT
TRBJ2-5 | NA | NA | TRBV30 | CAWSGITDSLTQYF | TGTGCCTGGAGTGGGATTACGGACAGCCTGACCCAGTACTTC
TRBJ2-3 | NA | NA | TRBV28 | CASSTLDYTDTQYF | TGTGCCAGCAGTACCTTGGACTACACAGATACGCAGTATTTT
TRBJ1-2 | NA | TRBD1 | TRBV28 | CASEGTGRYTF | TGTGCCAGCGAGGGGACAGGTCGCTACACCTTC
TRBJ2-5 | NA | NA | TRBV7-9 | CASSHPDPGYKTQYF | TGTGCCAGCAGCCACCCGGACCCGGGATACAAGACCCAGTACTTC